This TCR beta chain was observed in a study of control samples from healthy donors and cancer patients. Regarding this clone: The same CDR3 arises from other DNA sequences in this sample as well.

Germline CDR1 LGHDT, CDR2 YNNKEL (reference sequence). This CDR3 has 14 residues. V gave up 6 bases and J gave up 7 bases, with 18 bases separating them. Some clones are missing from TCRdb's copy, which holds only in-frame ones; the method was immunoSEQ multiplex PCR. In the table there are roughly 150,000 clones, 92% of which are singletons. The chain uses TRBV3-1 (or the pseudogene TRBV3-2) and TRBJ1-2, with D perhaps TRBD1 (5 bases). What was sequenced was blood. The receptor was isolated from a woman in her thirties in good health. CDR3 region: CASRPITGGGGYTF. Here the CDR3 DNA reads TGTGCCAGCAGGCCTATAACGGGGGGTGGTGGCTACACCTTC.